This record looks at one T cell receptor (beta chain) sequence and its context. The assay was immunoSEQ multiplex PCR, and TCRdb's table has in-frame clones only and misses some. Of about 110,000 clones detected, approximately 80% appear once; the ten largest clones hold approximately 6.7%. This sample is drawn from a study of control samples from healthy donors and cancer patients. J gave up 5 bases and V 4 bases, and 4 bases lay outside the gene matches. The CDR3 spans 13 residues. Per the germline V gene, CDR1 is SGHDN and CDR2 is FVKESK. The J gene is TRBJ1-1, the V gene TRBV14, with 7 bases lining up with TRBD1. Sequenced sample: blood. This TCR was recovered from a man between 18 and 29 years old in good health. CDR3 sequence: CASSLLGQTEAFF. CDR3 bases: TGTGCCAGCAGCCTTCTGGGACAGACTGAAGCTTTCTTT.